This T cell receptor beta chain was recorded in a study of CD8+CD57+ T cells in acquired aplastic anemia. Trimming pared 7 bases from V and 9 bases from J, leaving 16 bases between. CDR1 is SQVTM and CDR2 is ANQGSEA in the germline V gene. The CDR3 is made up of 12 amino acids. The use of genomic DNA as template underpinned the TCR beta VDJ and CDR3 profiling. MiXCR was run by TCRdb on the reads, yielding one entry per CDR3 protein. The data contain around 140,000 distinct CDR3 sequences, 41% of them singletons. This clonotype was observed at least ten times. The TCR was taken from a human donor in good health, serving as a control. Sequencing was carried out using sorted CD4+, CD8+, or CD8+CD57+ T cells (not recorded which) from PBMCs. This chain links TRBV29-1 with TRBJ1-5; no reliable D call. CDR3 DNA: TGCAGCGACTTCAAGTCTGCGGGGCCCCAGCATTTT. Residues: CSDFKSAGPQHF.